This T cell receptor beta chain was captured in a study of blood T cell repertoires in COVID-19. At the level of the study: Acute and convalescent COVID-19 specimens originated in the United States, Italy and Spain.

Assay used: immunoSEQ multiplex PCR; TCRdb lists only in-frame clones, some missing. Found here are roughly 70,000 clones, about 88% of them singletons; the top ten hold 1.1% to 1.5%. V was pared by 4 bases and J by 0 bases, with 7 bases of the junction left unmatched. The CDR3 spans 17 residues. The germline CDR1 and CDR2 sequences are SNHLY and FYNNEI. A single count supports this clone. The clonotype originates from a human donor in a cohort sampled during active COVID-19. The chain combines TRBV2 with TRBJ1-3, with 9 bases lining up with TRBD1. The sample consisted of peripheral blood. CDR3 bases: TGTGCCAGCAGTGTAACAGGGGGCAAAAGCTCTGGAAACACCATATATTTT. As protein: CASSVTGGKSSGNTIYF.